A selection of T cell receptor beta chains follows, all from one sample in a study of blood T cell repertoires in COVID-19. Some clones are missing from TCRdb's copy, which holds only in-frame ones; the method was immunoSEQ multiplex PCR. The sample shows fewer than 200,000 clones, 85% of them seen only once. The sequenced sample was peripheral blood. The receptor set was obtained from a human donor with acute or convalescent COVID-19. The donor label of this sample is uncertain. CDR3s include the opening cysteine and the closing phenylalanine or tryptophan. Fields, in order: V gene, D gene, clone size, J gene, CDR3 DNA, CDR3 protein. The D gene is left open where the match is weak. Size is stated for part of the rows, as once, few or many counts, or as a class when the clone is expanded.

>TRBV7-8|.|.|TRBJ1-6
TGTGCCAGCAGCCCAGGGAATTCACCCCTCCACTTT
CASSPGNSPLHF
>TRBV6-5|.|.|TRBJ1-1
TGTGCCAGCAGTTACTCCCGTAACACTGAAGCTTTCTTT
CASSYSRNTEAFF
>TRBV27|TRBD1|.|TRBJ1-5
TGTGCCAGCAGGCCTTTGCAAAACGTAGGGGGCTCCATCAATCAGCCCCAGCATTTT
CASRPLQNVGGSINQPQHF
>TRBV18|TRBD1|.|TRBJ2-7
TGTGCCAGCTCACCACGTCACAGGGGGCAGTCTGTCGACGAGCAGTACTTC
CASSPRHRGQSVDEQYF
>TRBV4-1|TRBD2|.|TRBJ2-3
TGCGCCAGCAGCCAAGATGCAGGGCGGGGGGGCTCCCCAGATACGCAGTATTTT
CASSQDAGRGGSPDTQYF
>TRBV10-3|TRBD2|.|TRBJ2-7
TGTGCCATCAGTGAACTCGGACTAGCGTTCTTCTACGAGCAGTACTTC
CAISELGLAFFYEQYF
>TRBV19|.|.|TRBJ1-2
TGTGCCAGTAGTCACCGCGACAGTCTTTATGGCTACACCTTC
CASSHRDSLYGYTF
>TRBV27|TRBD1|few|TRBJ2-7
TGTGCCAGCAGTGGGACAGGGTACTACGAGCAGTACTTC
CASSGTGYYEQYF
>TRBV6-5|TRBD1|.|TRBJ1-4
TGTGCCAGCAGAAGGGACAGGGGTGACGAAAAACTGTTTTTT
CASRRDRGDEKLFF
>TRBV9|TRBD1|.|TRBJ1-3
TGTGCCAGCAGCGCAACCCCGGGACAGCTACCACTTTCCTCTGGAAACACCATATATTTT
CASSATPGQLPLSSGNTIYF
>TRBV7-2|.|.|TRBJ1-1
TGTGCCAGCAGCTTAGCCCCGAGTAACACTGAAGCTTTCTTT
CASSLAPSNTEAFF
>TRBV19|.|.|TRBJ1-2
TGTGCCAGTAGTATCTCACAGGGTCCTTATGGCTACACCTTC
CASSISQGPYGYTF
>TRBV6-4|.|few|TRBJ1-1
TGTGCCAGCAGTCCCAACCCGGGGAACACTGAAGCTTTCTTT
CASSPNPGNTEAFF
>TRBV19|TRBD2|.|TRBJ2-1
TGTGCCAGTAGTACGATTAGCGGGGGATCCTACAATGAGCAGTTCTTC
CASSTISGGSYNEQFF
>TRBV28|.|.|TRBJ1-1
TGTGCCTCCGGGGTCCCCGACAGGACCCGTGAAGCTTTCTTT
CASGVPDRTREAFF
>TRBV7-2|.|.|TRBJ2-1
TGTGCCAGCAGCCCCCGACTAGATTGGGGGAGGAATGAGCAGTTCTTC
CASSPRLDWGRNEQFF
>TRBV28|TRBD1|.|TRBJ1-2
TGTGCCAGCAGTTTACTATGGGACAGCCATCCAATTTATGGCTACACCTTC
CASSLLWDSHPIYGYTF
>TRBV7-9|TRBD2|.|TRBJ2-1
TGTGCCAGCAGACTAGCGGCTCCCTACAATGAGCAGTTCTTC
CASRLAAPYNEQFF
>TRBV29-1|.|few|TRBJ1-2
TGCAGCGTCGAAAGCAGGGGTGGGTATGGCTACACCTTC
CSVESRGGYGYTF
>TRBV27|TRBD1|.|TRBJ2-3
TGTGCCAGCAGTTCAGGACAGGGGGGGAGTACAGATACGCAGTATTTT
CASSSGQGGSTDTQYF
>TRBV6-2/TRBV6-3|TRBD1|once|TRBJ1-5
TGTGCCAGCAGTTACTATCCAAAGGACAGGGCGAAAGATAGCAATCAGCCCCAGCATTTT
CASSYYPKDRAKDSNQPQHF
>TRBV3-1/TRBV3-2|.|.|TRBJ2-7
TGTGCCAGCAGCCCCTCTTTACTAGAGTACGAGCAGTACTTC
CASSPSLLEYEQYF
>TRBV9|.|once|TRBJ2-6
TGTGCCCGCGAGGGGGGGCTTCTGATTTCTGGGGCCAACGTCCTGACTTTC
CAREGGLLISGANVLTF
>TRBV6-5|.|.|TRBJ2-3
TGTGCCAGCAGTTACTCGGCAGGGATGCGGACAGATACGCAGTATTTT
CASSYSAGMRTDTQYF
>TRBV6-5|.|.|TRBJ1-1
TGTGCCAGCAGTTACTCCTATTCGACAGGTACTGAAGCTTTCTTT
CASSYSYSTGTEAFF
>TRBV5-1|.|.|TRBJ1-1
TGCGCCAGCAGCGGAGGATACAGGGACACTGAAGCTTTCTTT
CASSGGYRDTEAFF
>TRBV18|TRBD1|.|TRBJ1-6
TGTGCCAGCTCCCCGGACAGGACCTTCAATAATTCACCCCTCCACTTT
CASSPDRTFNNSPLHF
>TRBV2|.|.|TRBJ2-7
TGTGCCAGCAGTCCACAACAGGGACACGAGCAGTACTTC
CASSPQQGHEQYF
>TRBV2|.|.|TRBJ2-5
TGTGCCAGCAGCAAGGGCTTCCTGACGGGGGAGACCCAGTACTTC
CASSKGFLTGETQYF
>TRBV11-2|.|.|TRBJ2-3
TGTGCCAGCAGCTTGGCGGGGAATTCTGGAACAGATACGCAGTATTTT
CASSLAGNSGTDTQYF
>TRBV23-1|TRBD2|.|TRBJ2-1
TGCGCCAGCAGTCAAATGGGACTAGCGGGGCCGAGCTCCTACAATGAGCAGTTCTTC
CASSQMGLAGPSSYNEQFF
>TRBV19|TRBD2|.|TRBJ2-6
TGTGCCAGTAGTTCAAGGACTAGCGGCAGCTCTGGGGCCAACGTCCTGACTTTC
CASSSRTSGSSGANVLTF
>TRBV5-5|.|once|TRBJ1-5
TGTGCCAGCAGCTTGCTGGCTTATAGCAATCAGCCCCAGCATTTT
CASSLLAYSNQPQHF
>TRBV30|TRBD1|.|TRBJ1-2
TGTGCCTGGAACCGACAGGGCCACTATGGCTACACCTTC
CAWNRQGHYGYTF
>TRBV2|TRBD1|.|TRBJ1-5
TGTGCCAGCAGCCCGACAGGGGCCGGTCAGCCCCAGCATTTT
CASSPTGAGQPQHF
>TRBV2|.|.|TRBJ2-7
TGTGCCTCCAAGGGGGAGCCCTACGAGCAGTACTTC
CASKGEPYEQYF
>TRBV5-6|.|.|TRBJ1-1
TGTGCCAGCAGCTTGGGGCGGGGTGGGCGGCTGAACACTGAAGCTTTCTTT
CASSLGRGGRLNTEAFF
>TRBV7-8|TRBD1|few|TRBJ2-2
TGTGCCAGCAGACGACAGGGTAGAAGGGCCGGGGAGCTGTTTTTT
CASRRQGRRAGELFF
>TRBV13|TRBD2|once|TRBJ2-1
TGTGCCAGCAGTTCTAATCTAGCGGGGGGGCCACGTGAGCAGTTCTTC
CASSSNLAGGPREQFF
>TRBV30|TRBD1|few|TRBJ1-2
TGTGCCTGGACCGCGGACAGGGGCCGCCTTGGCTACACCTTC
CAWTADRGRLGYTF
>TRBV29-1|.|few|TRBJ1-1
TGCAGCGTTCTCAGGGGTGCGACTAACACTGAAGCTTTCTTT
CSVLRGATNTEAFF
>TRBV19|.|few|TRBJ1-1
TGTGCCAGTAGGGCCCGCGTCGGCGCAGGTAACACTGAAGCTTTCTTT
CASRARVGAGNTEAFF
>TRBV6-5|TRBD2|.|TRBJ2-5
TGTGCCAGCAGTCAGGGACTAGCAGAGACCCAGTACTTC
CASSQGLAETQYF
>TRBV6-1|TRBD2|.|TRBJ2-6
TGTGCCAGCAGTGCAACTAGCGGGGGTTACTCTGGGGCCAACGTCCTGACTTTC
CASSATSGGYSGANVLTF
>TRBV5-5|TRBD1|.|TRBJ1-5
TGTGCCAGCAGCCCAACGACAGGGACCAATCAGCCCCAGCATTTT
CASSPTTGTNQPQHF